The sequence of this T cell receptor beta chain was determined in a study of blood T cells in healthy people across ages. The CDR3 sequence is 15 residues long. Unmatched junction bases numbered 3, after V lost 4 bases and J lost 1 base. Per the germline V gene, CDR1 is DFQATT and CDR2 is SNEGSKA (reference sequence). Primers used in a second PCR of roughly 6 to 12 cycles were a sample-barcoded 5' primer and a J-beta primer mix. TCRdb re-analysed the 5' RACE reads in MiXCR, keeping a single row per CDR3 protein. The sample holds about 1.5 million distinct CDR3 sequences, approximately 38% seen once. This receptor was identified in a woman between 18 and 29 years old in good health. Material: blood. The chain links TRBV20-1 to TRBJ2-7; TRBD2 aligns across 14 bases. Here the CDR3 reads CSATGLAGVSYEQYF. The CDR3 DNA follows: TGCAGTGCTACGGGACTAGCGGGAGTTTCCTACGAGCAGTACTTC.